These T cell receptor beta chains were read from a single sample in a study of cytomegalovirus exposure and HLA in healthy donors. Profiling relied on immunoSEQ multiplex PCR, and the TCRdb table lists in-frame clones only, not all of them. The sample includes about 140,000 clones, roughly three fifths seen only once; the top ten take around 6.3%. Sequenced material: PBMCs. Source of these receptors: a woman aged 55-69 years in good health and CMV-seronegative. Each CDR3 is given with its conserved first and last residue. D genes are given only for firm matches. Where a row states a size, it is once, few, many or the class of an expanded clone; other rows omit it.

j_gene: TRBJ1-1; d_gene: -; v_gene: TRBV7-9; abundance: -; CDR3nt: TGTGCCAGCAGCTTAGTGGGGACTACGAACACTGAAGCTTTCTTT; CDR3aa: CASSLVGTTNTEAFF
j_gene: TRBJ1-3; d_gene: -; v_gene: TRBV11-2; abundance: few; CDR3nt: TGTGCCAGCAGCTTAGATCTAGGCTCTGGAAACACCATATATTTT; CDR3aa: CASSLDLGSGNTIYF
j_gene: TRBJ1-1; d_gene: -; v_gene: TRBV11-1; abundance: -; CDR3nt: TGTGCCAGCAGCTTAGCGCAACCCAGGGAGGGCACTGAAGCTTTCTTT; CDR3aa: CASSLAQPREGTEAFF
j_gene: TRBJ2-3; d_gene: -; v_gene: TRBV7-9; abundance: -; CDR3nt: TGTGCCAGCAGCCCAGGCCGGCGAATCGCCGATACGCAGTATTTT; CDR3aa: CASSPGRRIADTQYF
j_gene: TRBJ2-1; d_gene: TRBD2; v_gene: TRBV5-1; abundance: -; CDR3nt: TGCGCCAGCAGCTCCCGACTAGCGGGAGCATATGAGCAGTTCTTC; CDR3aa: CASSSRLAGAYEQFF
j_gene: TRBJ2-3; d_gene: -; v_gene: TRBV29-1; abundance: -; CDR3nt: TGCAGCGTTGAGGCAGGGGTAGATACGCAGTATTTT; CDR3aa: CSVEAGVDTQYF
j_gene: TRBJ1-1; d_gene: -; v_gene: TRBV11-2; abundance: once; CDR3nt: TGTGCCAGCAGCTTAGGGGGCATGAACACTGAAGCTTTCTTT; CDR3aa: CASSLGGMNTEAFF
j_gene: TRBJ1-1; d_gene: -; v_gene: TRBV11-3; abundance: -; CDR3nt: TGTGCCAGCAGCTTGGAGCCGGACACTGAAGCTTTCTTT; CDR3aa: CASSLEPDTEAFF
j_gene: TRBJ1-1; d_gene: -; v_gene: TRBV4-1; abundance: -; CDR3nt: TGCGCCAGCAGCCAAGTGGGAGGACGGATGAACACTGAAGCTTTCTTT; CDR3aa: CASSQVGGRMNTEAFF
j_gene: TRBJ2-7; d_gene: -; v_gene: TRBV5-5; abundance: few; CDR3nt: TGTGCCAGCAGCCTCGGAGGGGTTTGGGAGCAGTACTTC; CDR3aa: CASSLGGVWEQYF
j_gene: TRBJ2-3; d_gene: -; v_gene: TRBV9; abundance: -; CDR3nt: TGTGCCAGCAGCGTGCGGCAGGGAGGCGGCACAGATACGCAGTATTTT; CDR3aa: CASSVRQGGGTDTQYF
j_gene: TRBJ2-1; d_gene: -; v_gene: TRBV7-5; abundance: -; CDR3nt: TGTGTCAGAAGCTTAGAGCGCGGGGGGCAGGGCAGTGGTGAGCAGTTCTTC; CDR3aa: CVRSLERGGQGSGEQFF
j_gene: TRBJ2-7; d_gene: -; v_gene: TRBV6-5; abundance: -; CDR3nt: TGTGCCAGCAGCCGCAGGCCCGACAGTTCCTACGAGCAGTACTTC; CDR3aa: CASSRRPDSSYEQYF
j_gene: TRBJ1-2; d_gene: -; v_gene: TRBV28; abundance: -; CDR3nt: TGTGCCAGCAGTGGAGGCCGTCCGGGCTATGGCTACACCTTC; CDR3aa: CASSGGRPGYGYTF
j_gene: TRBJ1-5; d_gene: TRBD1; v_gene: TRBV19; abundance: -; CDR3nt: TGTGCCAGTAGTATACGAGAGGGACAGGGTCGACAGCCCCAGCATTTT; CDR3aa: CASSIREGQGRQPQHF
j_gene: TRBJ2-7; d_gene: TRBD2; v_gene: TRBV27; abundance: once; CDR3nt: TGTGCCAGCAGTTTGACTAGCGGGAGATCAAGCGAGCAGTACTTC; CDR3aa: CASSLTSGRSSEQYF
j_gene: TRBJ2-1; d_gene: TRBD2; v_gene: TRBV5-1; abundance: once; CDR3nt: TGCGCCAGCAGCTTTAGACTAGCGGTGTATGAGCAGTTCTTC; CDR3aa: CASSFRLAVYEQFF